These 13 T cell receptor beta chains came from one sample sequenced in a study of identical twins. MiXCR was run by TCRdb on the 5' RACE reads, yielding one entry per CDR3 protein. The sample has 450,000 or so distinct CDR3 sequences, over 11% seen once. The same data also contributed to another study, on yellow fever vaccine responses in identical twins.

The sequencing sample was made of CD4+ T cells sorted from blood. The receptors stem from a woman aged 18-35 years in good health.

This clonotype was recorded many times. The rearrangement joins TRBV5-1 to TRBJ2-1, with TRBD2 identical over 14 bases. This CDR3 region has 15 residues. Germline CDR1 reads SGHRS; CDR2 reads YFSETQ. The junction had 8 bases not matched to a gene; V was cut back by 3 bases and J by 12 bases. The CDR3 spells CASSSGLAGGMVQFF. The CDR3 nucleotides read TGCGCCAGCAGCTCTGGACTAGCGGGAGGAATGGTGCAGTTCTTC.

The chain employs TRBV7-6 and TRBJ2-7; possible D gene TRBD2, 7 bases. The CDR3 runs to 15 residues. Germline lookup yields CDR1 SGHVS and CDR2 FNYEAQ. V dropped 6 bases and J dropped 2 bases, with 17 bases sitting between them. The CDR3 loop reads CASSRLAQGTYEQYF. CDR3 nucleotide sequence: TGTGCCAGCAGTCGACTAGCCCAGGGGACCTACGAGCAGTACTTC.

A note on this clonotype: This may be a read error, as it is one base from a much larger clone. J is TRBJ2-3 and V is TRBV20-1; D is possibly TRBD2 (5 bases). This CDR3 is built from 16 residues. Germline CDR1 is DFQATT and CDR2 is SNEGSKA (reference sequence). CDR3 in DNA: TGCTGTGCTACCTTAAAGCGGATCGGGGTATTAGATACGCAGTATTTT. It specifies CCATLKRIGVLDTQYF.

In its sample, this clonotype was seen a few times. The genes are TRBV19 and TRBJ2-4; D is perhaps TRBD1 (6 bases). Germline assignment: CDR1 LNHDA and CDR2 SQIVND (reference sequence). V lost 5 bases and J 0 bases, leaving 11 bases between the germline ends. The CDR3 totals 15 residues. The CDR3 DNA is TGTGCCAGTAGTGACAGGACCGGAGCCAAAAACATTCAGTACTTC. This gives the protein CASSDRTGAKNIQYF.

This clonotype was seen more than once but under ten times. The chain joins TRBV7-9 to TRBJ2-2, with a tentative D call TRBD1 (5 bases). The germline gives CDR1 SEHNR, CDR2 FQNEAQ (reference sequence). The CDR3 runs 14 residues. V lost 3 bases and J 1 base, leaving 6 bases between the germline ends. CDR3 sequence (DNA): TGTGCCAGCAGCTTGGACAAGAACACCGGGGAGCTGTTTTTT. It codes for CASSLDKNTGELFF. Drawing the rest from reference TRBV7-9 and TRBJ2-2, the complete variable domain is DTGVSQNPRHKITKRGQNVTFRCDPISEHNRLYWYRQTLGQGPEFLTYFQNEAQLEKSRLLSDRFSAERPKGSFSTLEIQRTEQGDSAMYLCASSLDKNTGELFFGEGSRLTVL.

This clonotype occurred many times. The CDR3 DNA is TGCAGTGCTAACCCGAGCGGAACAGATACGCAGTATTTT. Protein: CSANPSGTDTQYF. This chain uses TRBV20-1 with TRBJ2-3, with D perhaps TRBD2 (5 bases). Trimming took 4 bases from V and 3 from J, leaving 11 bases between them. CDR3 length equals 13 residues. Germline loops: CDR1 DFQATT, CDR2 SNEGSKA (reference sequence).

This clonotype was seen more than once but under ten times. DNA for the CDR3: TGCAGTGCTGGAGCGGGAGGGGTCTACAATGAGCAGTTCTTC. This translates into CSAGAGGVYNEQFF. The V gene is TRBV20-1, the J gene TRBJ2-1, with 10 bases matching TRBD2. Trimming cost V 5 bases and J 3 bases; bases outside gene matches: 4. Germline assignment: CDR1 DFQATT and CDR2 SNEGSKA (reference sequence). The CDR3 covers 14 residues.

The rearrangement joins TRBV12-3 or TRBV12-4 to TRBJ2-3; unclear D gene. V was pared by 4 bases and J by 4 bases, with 15 bases between. This CDR3 has 15 amino acids. The CDR3 DNA reads TGTGCCAGCAGTTCGGCGGCCAAAGGATCAGATACGCAGTATTTT. Amino acid sequence: CASSSAAKGSDTQYF.

This clonotype was picked up a small number of times. The V call is TRBV20-1, the J call TRBJ1-2; no definite D call. The CDR3 covers 12 residues. Germline assignment: CDR1 DFQATT and CDR2 SNEGSKA (reference sequence). V was cut by 3 bases and J by 7 bases, with 12 bases left in between. CDR3 in amino acids: CSASGPGGGYTF. CDR3 in DNA: TGCAGTGCTAGTGGTCCAGGAGGTGGCTACACCTTC.

The table lists this clonotype with a few counts. J is TRBJ2-5 and V is TRBV29-1; possibly TRBD2 for D (6 bases). The CDR3 is 13 residues long. Trimming shortened V by 5 bases and J by 5 bases, and 15 bases separated the two germline ends. Germline V gene lookup returns CDR1 SQVTM and CDR2 ANQGSEA. The CDR3 here is CSVREGSGETQYF. The CDR3 nucleotides are TGCAGCGTTCGAGAGGGGAGCGGGGAGACCCAGTACTTC.

The chain couples TRBV29-1 to TRBJ2-7, with 8 bases aligning to TRBD2. Germline V lookup: CDR1 SQVTM, CDR2 ANQGSEA. The ends lost 7 bases at V and 4 bases at J; junction bases unmatched: 12. The CDR3 is 14 amino acids. The CDR3 here is CSAGGAGERYEQYF. The CDR3 nucleotides read TGCAGCGCTGGGGGAGCGGGAGAAAGATACGAGCAGTACTTC.

This clonotype was counted between two and nine times. The V call is TRBV3-1, the J call TRBJ2-1, with TRBD2 matching 7 bases. CDR3 size: 14 residues. The V and J ends lost 1 base and 8 bases, in that order; junction bases with no gene match: 5. Germline CDR1 reads LGHDT; CDR2 reads YNNKEL (reference sequence). The CDR3 DNA is TGTGCCAGCAGCCAAGGGGGGGGTATCTATGAGCAGTTCTTC. It translates to CASSQGGGIYEQFF.

This clonotype has ten or more counts. The chain couples TRBV6-2 or TRBV6-3 to TRBJ2-3; D remains ambiguous. Trimming shortened V by 0 bases and J by 0 bases, and 10 bases separated the two germline ends. This CDR3 is 16 amino acids long. Germline V gene lookup returns CDR1 MNHEY and CDR2 SVGEGT. CDR3 residues: CASSYSNLDSTDTQYF. CDR3 nucleotides: TGTGCCAGCAGTTACTCGAATCTGGACAGCACAGATACGCAGTATTTT.